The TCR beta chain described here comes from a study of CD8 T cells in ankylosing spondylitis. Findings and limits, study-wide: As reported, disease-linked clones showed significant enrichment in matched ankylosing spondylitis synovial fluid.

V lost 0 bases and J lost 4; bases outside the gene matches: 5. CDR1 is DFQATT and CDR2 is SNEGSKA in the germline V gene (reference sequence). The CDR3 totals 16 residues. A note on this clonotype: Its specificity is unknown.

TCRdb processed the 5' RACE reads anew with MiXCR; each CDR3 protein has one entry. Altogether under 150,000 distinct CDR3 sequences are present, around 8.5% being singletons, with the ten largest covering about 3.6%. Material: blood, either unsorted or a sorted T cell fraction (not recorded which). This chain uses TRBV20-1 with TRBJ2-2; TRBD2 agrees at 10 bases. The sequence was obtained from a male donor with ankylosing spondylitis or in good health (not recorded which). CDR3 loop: CSAREAAGGPTGELFF. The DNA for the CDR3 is TGCAGTGCTAGAGAAGCAGCGGGAGGGCCCACCGGGGAGCTGTTTTTT.